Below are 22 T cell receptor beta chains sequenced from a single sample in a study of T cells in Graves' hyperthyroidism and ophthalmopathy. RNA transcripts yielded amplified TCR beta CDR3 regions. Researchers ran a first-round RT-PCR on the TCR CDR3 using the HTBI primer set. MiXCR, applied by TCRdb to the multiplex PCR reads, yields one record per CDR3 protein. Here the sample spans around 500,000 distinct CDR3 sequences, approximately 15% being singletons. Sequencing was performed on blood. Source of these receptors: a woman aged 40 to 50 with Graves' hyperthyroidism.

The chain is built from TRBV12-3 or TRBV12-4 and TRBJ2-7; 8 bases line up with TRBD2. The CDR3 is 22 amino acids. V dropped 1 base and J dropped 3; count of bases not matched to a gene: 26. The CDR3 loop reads CASSLGGPPYTYMTSENYEQYF. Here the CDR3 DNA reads TGTGCCAGCAGTTTAGGGGGGCCCCCGTATACATATATGACTAGCGAGAACTACGAGCAGTACTTC.

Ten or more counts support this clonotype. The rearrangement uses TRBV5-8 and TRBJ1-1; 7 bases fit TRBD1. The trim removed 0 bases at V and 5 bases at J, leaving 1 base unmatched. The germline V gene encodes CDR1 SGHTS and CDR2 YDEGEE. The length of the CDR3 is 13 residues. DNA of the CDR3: TGTGCCAGCAGCTTGGAACAGGGGACTGAAGCTTTCTTT. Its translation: CASSLEQGTEAFF.

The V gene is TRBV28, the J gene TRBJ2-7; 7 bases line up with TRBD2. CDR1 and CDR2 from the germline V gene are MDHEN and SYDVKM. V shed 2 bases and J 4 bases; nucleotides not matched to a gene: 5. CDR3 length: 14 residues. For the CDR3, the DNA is TGTGCCAGCAGTTTAGCGGGAGTTGTTTACGAGCAGTACTTC. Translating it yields CASSLAGVVYEQYF.

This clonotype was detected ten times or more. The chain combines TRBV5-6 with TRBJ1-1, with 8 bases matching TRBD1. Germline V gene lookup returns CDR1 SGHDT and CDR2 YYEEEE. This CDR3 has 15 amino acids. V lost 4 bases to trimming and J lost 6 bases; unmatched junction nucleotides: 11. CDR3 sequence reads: CASSLITGGGAEAFF. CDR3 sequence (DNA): TGTGCCAGCAGCCTAATAACAGGGGGAGGTGCTGAAGCTTTCTTT.

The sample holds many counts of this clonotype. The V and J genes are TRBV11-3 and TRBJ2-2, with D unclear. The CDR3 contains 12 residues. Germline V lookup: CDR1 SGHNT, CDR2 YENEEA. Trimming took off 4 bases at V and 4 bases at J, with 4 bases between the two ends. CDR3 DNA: TGTGCCAGCAGCTCAGCCACCGGGGAGCTGTTTTTT. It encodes CASSSATGELFF. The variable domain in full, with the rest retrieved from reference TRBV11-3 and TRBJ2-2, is EAGVVQSPRYKIIEKKQPVAFWCNPISGHNTLYWYLQNLGQGPELLIRYENEEAVDDSQLPKDRFSAERLKGVDSTLKIQPAELGDSAVYLCASSSATGELFFGEGSRLTVL.

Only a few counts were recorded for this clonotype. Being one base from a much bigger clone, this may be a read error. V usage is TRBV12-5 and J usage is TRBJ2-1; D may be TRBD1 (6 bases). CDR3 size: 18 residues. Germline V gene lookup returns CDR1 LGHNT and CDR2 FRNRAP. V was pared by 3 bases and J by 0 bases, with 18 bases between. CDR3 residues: CASGFSSGRGTSYNEQFF. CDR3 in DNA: TGTGCTAGTGGTTTCTCCTCGGGAAGGGGGACCTCCTACAATGAGCAGTTCTTC.

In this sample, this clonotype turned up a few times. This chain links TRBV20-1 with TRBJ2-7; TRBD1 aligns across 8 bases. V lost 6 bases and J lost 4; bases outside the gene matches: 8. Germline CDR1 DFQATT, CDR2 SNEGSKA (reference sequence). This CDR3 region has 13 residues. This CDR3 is CSAGGDRGYEQYF. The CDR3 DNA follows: TGCAGTGCCGGGGGTGACAGGGGATACGAGCAGTACTTC.

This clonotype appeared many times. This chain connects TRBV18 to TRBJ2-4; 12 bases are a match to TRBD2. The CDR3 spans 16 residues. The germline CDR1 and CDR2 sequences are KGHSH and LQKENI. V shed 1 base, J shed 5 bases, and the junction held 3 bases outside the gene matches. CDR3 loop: CASSPRLAGGENIQYF. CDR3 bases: TGTGCCAGCTCACCACGGCTAGCGGGAGGGGAAAACATTCAGTACTTC.

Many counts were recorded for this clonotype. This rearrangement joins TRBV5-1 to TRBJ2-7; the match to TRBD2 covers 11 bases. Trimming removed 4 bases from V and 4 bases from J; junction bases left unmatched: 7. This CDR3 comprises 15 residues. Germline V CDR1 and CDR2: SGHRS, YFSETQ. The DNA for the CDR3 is TGCGCCAGCAGCGAAAACCCTAGCGGGGGGTACGAGCAGTACTTC. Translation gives CASSENPSGGYEQYF.

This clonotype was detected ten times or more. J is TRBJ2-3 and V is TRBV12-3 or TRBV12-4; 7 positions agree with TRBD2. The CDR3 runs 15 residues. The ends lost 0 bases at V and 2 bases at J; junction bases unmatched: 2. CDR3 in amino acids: CASSLASGPTDTQYF. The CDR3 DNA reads TGTGCCAGCAGTTTAGCTAGCGGGCCCACAGATACGCAGTATTTT.

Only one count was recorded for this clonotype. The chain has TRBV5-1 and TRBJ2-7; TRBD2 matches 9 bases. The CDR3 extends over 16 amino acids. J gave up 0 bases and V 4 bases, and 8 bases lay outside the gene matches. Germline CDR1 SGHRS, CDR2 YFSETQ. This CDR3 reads CASSGRLAVSSYEQYF. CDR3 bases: TGCGCCAGCAGCGGCCGACTAGCGGTCAGCTCCTACGAGCAGTACTTC.

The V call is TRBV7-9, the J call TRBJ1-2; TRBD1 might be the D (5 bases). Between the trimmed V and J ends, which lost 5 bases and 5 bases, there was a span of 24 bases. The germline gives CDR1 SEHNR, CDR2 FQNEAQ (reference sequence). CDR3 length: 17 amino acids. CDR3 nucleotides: TGTGCCAGCAGCCGATCGGCCGGGACGGCCGATTCGTATGGCTACACCTTC. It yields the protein CASSRSAGTADSYGYTF.

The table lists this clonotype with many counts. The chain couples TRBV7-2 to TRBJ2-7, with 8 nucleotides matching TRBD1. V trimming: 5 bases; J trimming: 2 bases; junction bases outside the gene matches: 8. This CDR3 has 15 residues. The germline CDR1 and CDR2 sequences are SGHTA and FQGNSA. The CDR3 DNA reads TGTGCCAGCAGCAATCTACCGGGACAGGCCTACGAGCAGTACTTC. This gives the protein CASSNLPGQAYEQYF.

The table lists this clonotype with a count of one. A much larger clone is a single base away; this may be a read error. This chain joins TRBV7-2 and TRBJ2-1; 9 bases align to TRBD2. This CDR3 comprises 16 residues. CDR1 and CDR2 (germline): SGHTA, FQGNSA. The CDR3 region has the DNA TGTGCCAGCAGCTTAGTAGCGGGAGACCCCTACGATGAGCAGTTCTTC. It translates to CASSLVAGDPYDEQFF.

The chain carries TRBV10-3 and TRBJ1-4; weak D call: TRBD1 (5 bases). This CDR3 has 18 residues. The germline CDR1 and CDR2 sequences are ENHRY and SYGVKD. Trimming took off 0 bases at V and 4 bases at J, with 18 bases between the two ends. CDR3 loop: CAISESPYSYQGNEKLFF. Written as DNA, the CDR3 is TGTGCCATCAGTGAGTCTCCCTACAGTTACCAGGGTAATGAAAAACTGTTTTTT.

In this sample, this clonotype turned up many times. CDR3 region: CASSLNRELKETQYF. The CDR3, as DNA: TGTGCCAGCAGCTTGAACAGGGAATTAAAAGAGACCCAGTACTTC. The genes are TRBV5-8 and TRBJ2-5, with D tentatively TRBD1 (6 bases). Trimming stripped 1 base from V and 3 bases from J, with 13 bases between. Germline V CDR1 and CDR2: SGHTS, YDEGEE. The CDR3 spans 15 residues. Complete variable domain (other parts from reference TRBV5-8 and TRBJ2-5): EAGVTQSPTHLIKTRGQQATLRCSPISGHTSVYWYQQALGLGLQFLLWYDEGEERNRGNFPPRFSGRQFPNYSSELNVNALELEDSALYLCASSLNRELKETQYFGPGTRLLVL.

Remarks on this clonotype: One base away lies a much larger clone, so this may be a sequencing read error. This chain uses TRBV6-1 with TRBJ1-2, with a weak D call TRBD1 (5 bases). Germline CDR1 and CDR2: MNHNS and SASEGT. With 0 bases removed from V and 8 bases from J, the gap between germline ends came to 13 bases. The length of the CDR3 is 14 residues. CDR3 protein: CASSEAGLISGYTF. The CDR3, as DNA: TGTGCCAGCAGTGAAGCGGGGCTCATCAGCGGCTACACCTTC.

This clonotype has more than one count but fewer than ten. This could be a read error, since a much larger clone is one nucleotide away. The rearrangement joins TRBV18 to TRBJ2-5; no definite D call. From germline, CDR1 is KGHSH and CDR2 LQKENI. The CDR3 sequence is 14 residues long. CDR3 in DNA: TGTGCCAGCTCACCACCAGCTAAACAAGGGACCCAGTACTTC. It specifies CASSPPAKQGTQYF. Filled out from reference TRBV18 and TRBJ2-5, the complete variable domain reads NAGVMQNPRHLVRRRGQEARLRCSPMKGHSHVYWYRQLPEEGLKFMVYLQKENIIDESGMPKERFSAEFPKEGPSILRIQQVVRGDSAAYFCASSPPAKQGTQYFGPGTRLLVL.

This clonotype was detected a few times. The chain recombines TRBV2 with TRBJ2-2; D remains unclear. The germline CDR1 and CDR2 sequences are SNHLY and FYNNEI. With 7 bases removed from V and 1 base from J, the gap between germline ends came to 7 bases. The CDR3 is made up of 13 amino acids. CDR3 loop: CASILLNTGELFF. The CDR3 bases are TGTGCCAGCATACTTTTGAACACCGGGGAGCTGTTTTTT.

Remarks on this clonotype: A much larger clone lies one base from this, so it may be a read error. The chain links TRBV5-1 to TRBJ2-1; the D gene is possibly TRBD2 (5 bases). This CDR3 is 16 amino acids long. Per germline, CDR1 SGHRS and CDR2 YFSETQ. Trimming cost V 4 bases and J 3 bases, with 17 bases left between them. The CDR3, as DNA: TGCGCCAGCAGCCCGTCAGGACCAGCGGACTACAATGAGCAGTTCTTC. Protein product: CASSPSGPADYNEQFF.

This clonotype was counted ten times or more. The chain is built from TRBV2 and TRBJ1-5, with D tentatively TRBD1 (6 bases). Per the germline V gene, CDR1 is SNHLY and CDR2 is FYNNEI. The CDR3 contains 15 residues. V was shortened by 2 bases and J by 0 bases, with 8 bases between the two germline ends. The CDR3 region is CASSEQGYSNQPQHF. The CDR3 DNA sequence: TGTGCCAGCAGTGAACAGGGGTATAGCAATCAGCCCCAGCATTTT.

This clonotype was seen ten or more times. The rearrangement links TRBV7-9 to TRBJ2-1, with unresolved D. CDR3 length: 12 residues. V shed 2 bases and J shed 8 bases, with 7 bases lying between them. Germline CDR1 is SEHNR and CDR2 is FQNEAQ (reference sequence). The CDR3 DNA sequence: TGTGCCAGCAGCTTAAAGGTCGATGAGCAGTTCTTC. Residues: CASSLKVDEQFF.